This TCR beta chain comes out of a study of cytomegalovirus exposure and HLA in healthy donors. General study points: TCR sequences were mostly rare, though some public TCRs occurred in many donors. TCR beta sequences reportedly predicted the HLA-A and HLA-B alleles of most subjects accurately.

Germline-derived CDR1 and CDR2 are SGHRS and YFSETQ. V lost 0 bases and J 6 bases, leaving 5 bases between the germline ends. This CDR3 has 12 residues. Amplification used 60 Vbeta primers and 13 Jbeta primers. Per the study methods: Among the unique TCR beta chains that a later analysis counted, about 81 million in all, some 10 million were shared. Using immunoSEQ multiplex PCR, the repertoire was profiled, and TCRdb retains in-frame clones only, with some absent. V and J calls and clone size are as listed in that table; D and trimming were resolved from the DNA. The sample holds 180,000 or so clones, approximately 85% seen once. For this clone: Its antigen is undetermined.

The sample comprised PBMCs. The chain uses TRBV5-1 and TRBJ2-3; D not resolved. The sequence came from a man between 18 and 35 years old in good health and CMV-seropositive. CDR3 in DNA: TGCGCCAGCAGCTTGGCCGGGGATACGCAGTATTTT. It specifies CASSLAGDTQYF.